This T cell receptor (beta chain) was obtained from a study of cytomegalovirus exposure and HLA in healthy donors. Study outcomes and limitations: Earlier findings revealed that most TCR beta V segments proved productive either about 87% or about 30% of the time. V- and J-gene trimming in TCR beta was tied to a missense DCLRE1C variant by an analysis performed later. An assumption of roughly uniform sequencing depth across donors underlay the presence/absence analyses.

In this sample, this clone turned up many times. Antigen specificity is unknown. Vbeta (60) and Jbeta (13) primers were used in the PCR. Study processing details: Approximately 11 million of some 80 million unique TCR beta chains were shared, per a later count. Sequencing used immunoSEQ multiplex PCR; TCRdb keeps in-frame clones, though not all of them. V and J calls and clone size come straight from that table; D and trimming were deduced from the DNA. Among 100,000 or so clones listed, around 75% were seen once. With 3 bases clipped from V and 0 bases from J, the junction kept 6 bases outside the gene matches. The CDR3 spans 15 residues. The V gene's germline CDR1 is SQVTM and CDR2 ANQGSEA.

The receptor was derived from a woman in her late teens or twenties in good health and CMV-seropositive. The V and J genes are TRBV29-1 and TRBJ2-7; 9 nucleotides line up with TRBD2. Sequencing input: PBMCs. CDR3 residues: CSVDWPSGTSYEQYF. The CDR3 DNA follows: TGCAGCGTTGATTGGCCTAGCGGGACCTCCTACGAGCAGTACTTC.